These 18 T cell receptor beta chains came from one sample sequenced in a study of regulatory T cells in long-lasting Graves disease. Time point defined: newly diagnosed GD, antithyroid drugs for less than 3 months. From PBMCs, RNA was extracted and then used to make the TCR library. The authors built TCR beta libraries using iRepertoire HTBI primers and Arm-PCR of CDR3 regions. TCRdb independently ran MiXCR on the multiplex PCR reads; one entry per CDR3 protein. The sample yields around 420,000 distinct CDR3 sequences, about 16% seen once. Source: peripheral blood mononuclear cells (PBMCs), taken at new diagnosis, from a patient treated with antithyroid drugs. The receptors derive from a female donor with Graves disease.

This clonotype has a count of ten or more. This chain uses TRBV5-1 with TRBJ1-4; D call uncertain. The germline gives CDR1 SGHRS, CDR2 YFSETQ. This CDR3 is built from 14 residues. Trimming took off 5 bases at V and 4 bases at J, with 12 bases between the two ends. The CDR3: CASRPGGLNEKLFF. Here the CDR3 DNA reads TGCGCCAGCAGGCCCGGCGGCCTTAATGAAAAACTGTTTTTT.

This clonotype came up many times. The chain links TRBV4-1 to TRBJ2-1; D remains ambiguous. Trimming took off 0 bases at V and 9 bases at J, with 12 bases between the two ends. The CDR3 has 14 amino acids. Germline assignment: CDR1 MGHRA and CDR2 YSYEKL. The CDR3 DNA reads TGCGCCAGCAGCCAAGAGGGGTCCGGTCCTGAGCAGTTCTTC. As protein: CASSQEGSGPEQFF.

There are many counts of this clonotype. The CDR3 reads CASSPGAGGRGAEAFF. CDR3 nucleotide sequence: TGTGCCAGCAGCCCCGGGGCAGGGGGCCGAGGGGCTGAAGCTTTCTTT. The genes are TRBV6-2 or TRBV6-3 and TRBJ1-1; 8 positions match TRBD1. With V trimmed by 6 bases and J by 6 bases, 15 bases remained unmatched. CDR3 length: 16 residues. Germline V gene lookup returns CDR1 MNHEY and CDR2 SVGEGT.

This clonotype was counted at least ten times. The chain links TRBV27 to TRBJ2-7; either TRBD1 or TRBD2 may supply D (7 bases each). Trimming stripped 3 bases from V and 2 bases from J, with 11 bases between. Looked up from germline, CDR1 is MNHEY and CDR2 is SMNVEV (reference sequence). This CDR3 has 14 residues. The CDR3 nucleotides are TGTGCCAGCAGTTTCCAGGGGGGGACCTACGAGCAGTACTTC. It specifies CASSFQGGTYEQYF.

This clonotype was detected a few times. The chain links TRBV14 to TRBJ2-1, with 7 bases that match TRBD1. The CDR3 contains 16 residues. V gave up 2 bases and J gave up 3 bases; unmatched junction bases: 7. Germline V gives CDR1 SGHDN, CDR2 FVKESK. CDR3 residues: CASSQRQGPYYNEQFF. The CDR3 DNA sequence: TGTGCCAGCAGCCAAAGACAGGGCCCTTACTACAATGAGCAGTTCTTC.

J is TRBJ1-2 and V is TRBV12-3 or TRBV12-4; D possibly corresponds to TRBD1 (6 bases). Trimming took 7 bases from V and 8 from J, leaving 17 bases between them. This CDR3 spans 13 amino acids. In DNA form, the CDR3 reads TGTGCCAGCACCTCGGTCAGGGGAGGCGGCTACACCTTC. Translating it yields CASTSVRGGGYTF.

V and J are TRBV24-1 and TRBJ1-2; D may be TRBD1 (5 bases). The V gene lost 3 bases and the J gene lost 6 bases, with 10 bases spanning the gap. Germline CDR1 is KGHDR and CDR2 is SFDVKD. This CDR3 is built from 13 residues. DNA for the CDR3: TGTGCCACCAGTGATCCGGGGACCCATGGCTACACCTTC. Its translation is CATSDPGTHGYTF.

This clonotype was detected ten times or more. This rearrangement joins TRBV12-3 or TRBV12-4 to TRBJ1-3; D unclear. CDR3 length: 16 residues. V shed 1 base and J shed 0 bases, with 10 bases lying between them. Here the CDR3 reads CASSLGTADSGNTIYF. The CDR3 DNA follows: TGTGCCAGCAGTTTAGGGACGGCAGACTCTGGAAACACCATATATTTT.

This chain connects TRBV29-1 to TRBJ1-1; 8 bases agree with TRBD1. The CDR3 has 15 amino acids. The germline V gene has CDR1 SQVTM and CDR2 ANQGSEA. With 7 bases clipped from V and 5 bases from J, the junction kept 15 bases outside the gene matches. The CDR3 nucleotides are TGCAGCGCCTCCCGGGAACAGGGGGTTTATACTGAAGCTTTCTTT. It yields the protein CSASREQGVYTEAFF.

This clonotype was picked up many times. The V call is TRBV20-1, the J call TRBJ1-6; 7 nucleotides align to TRBD1. There are 13 residues in the CDR3. Germline V gene lookup returns CDR1 DFQATT and CDR2 SNEGSKA (reference sequence). The chain's CDR3 is CIGVEGADSPLHF. Written as DNA, the CDR3 is TGCATCGGAGTGGAGGGGGCTGACTCACCCCTCCACTTT.

This clonotype has just a few counts. This sequence joins TRBV6-2 or TRBV6-3 and TRBJ2-1; D is tentatively TRBD1 or TRBD2 (5 bases each). V was shortened by 0 bases and J by 0 bases, with 6 bases between the two germline ends. The length of the CDR3 is 15 residues. Per germline, CDR1 MNHEY and CDR2 SVGEGT. CDR3 DNA sequence: TGTGCCAGCAGTTACTCGGGGGACTCCTACAATGAGCAGTTCTTC. Translation gives CASSYSGDSYNEQFF.

This clonotype was seen more than once but under ten times. V is TRBV10-3 and J is TRBJ2-2; D might be TRBD1 or TRBD2, each matching 5 bases. V gave up 7 bases and J gave up 1 base, with 10 bases separating them. Germline CDR1 reads ENHRY; CDR2 reads SYGVKD. The CDR3 extends over 14 amino acids. CDR3 sequence: CAIKGRMNTGELFF. DNA for the CDR3: TGTGCCATCAAGGGACGGATGAACACCGGGGAGCTGTTTTTT.

This clonotype appeared many times. A junction boundary mismatches the germline segment, possibly from a read error. The V gene is TRBV28, the J gene TRBJ2-3, with 14 bases aligning to TRBD2. Germline CDR1 MDHEN, CDR2 SYDVKM. This CDR3 spans 16 amino acids. The CDR3: CASTPGLAGVTNTQYF. The CDR3 bases are TGTGCCAGCACCCCGGGACTAGCGGGGGTCACAAATACGCAGTATTTT.

This clonotype was observed many times. The CDR3 nucleotides read TGTGCCAGCAGCTTAGAGGCTAGCGGCAGCAATGAGCAGTTCTTC. It translates to CASSLEASGSNEQFF. The genes are TRBV7-2 and TRBJ2-1; the match to TRBD2 covers 7 bases. Germline loops: CDR1 SGHTA, CDR2 FQGNSA. This CDR3 is built from 15 residues. V lost 1 base and J lost 6; bases outside the gene matches: 6. The full variable domain, rest sourced from reference TRBV7-2 and TRBJ2-1, is GAGVSQSPSNKVTEKGKDVELRCDPISGHTALYWYRQSLGQGLEFLIYFQGNSAPDKSGLPSDRFSAERTGGSVSTLTIQRTQQEDSAVYLCASSLEASGSNEQFFGPGTRLTVL.

The CDR3 bases are TGTGCCAGCAGCTTAGGGGGGTCAGGGGGCCATGGCTACACCTTC. It is translated as CASSLGGSGGHGYTF. The V and J genes are TRBV7-2 and TRBJ1-2; TRBD1 matches 8 bases. The CDR3 length is 15 residues. V gave up 1 base and J gave up 6 bases; unmatched junction bases: 7. Germline V gene lookup returns CDR1 SGHTA and CDR2 FQGNSA.

The chain uses TRBV20-1 and TRBJ1-2, with TRBD1 as a possible D gene (6 bases). Germline CDR1 DFQATT, CDR2 SNEGSKA (reference sequence). V lost 1 base and J lost 6, with 15 bases in between. The length of the CDR3 is 14 residues. The CDR3 loop reads CSARGLGGDNGYTF. CDR3 nucleotides: TGCAGTGCTAGAGGTCTGGGGGGGGACAATGGCTACACCTTC.

This clonotype was detected many times. The rearrangement links TRBV20-1 to TRBJ2-7; D is uncertain. Trimming left V 0 bases short and J 3 bases short, with 12 bases between. This CDR3 region has 14 residues. Germline-derived CDR1 and CDR2 are DFQATT and SNEGSKA (reference sequence). The CDR3 loop is CSARDPRSSYEQYF. The CDR3 region has the DNA TGCAGTGCTAGAGATCCCAGGAGCAGCTACGAGCAGTACTTC.

This clonotype was found many times. The CDR3: CASSLGRSYSGNTIYF. The CDR3 DNA sequence: TGTGCCAGCAGCTTGGGTAGAAGCTACTCTGGAAACACCATATATTTT. The chain has TRBV5-6 and TRBJ1-3, with D unresolved. Germline V gives CDR1 SGHDT, CDR2 YYEEEE. CDR3 length equals 16 residues. The V and J ends lost 0 bases and 0 bases respectively, with 10 bases between them.